The rows below give T cell receptor beta chains drawn from one sample of a study of tissue T cells after allogeneic stem cell transplantation. TCRdb's copy holds only in-frame clones and misses some; the assay was immunoSEQ multiplex PCR. The sample includes some 43,000 clones, around 90% of them seen just once. Sequences were derived from blood, sampled before transplantation. These receptors were taken from a woman between 40 and 69 years old who later had graft-versus-host disease after an allogeneic stem cell transplant. Each CDR3 is given with its conserved first and last residue. Fields, in order: CDR3 length, J gene, V gene, CDR3 protein.

>15|TRBJ2-5|TRBV4-3
CASSQDVPGAYPHYF
>14|TRBJ2-6|TRBV11-2
CASSFDNGANVLTF
>13|TRBJ2-1|TRBV7-8
CASIDGSANEQFF
>17|TRBJ2-2|TRBV4-1
CASSQGRGPTNTGELFF
>14|TRBJ2-1|TRBV7-9
CASSLDVLTNEQFF
>15|TRBJ2-1|TRBV5-8
CASSPVGGRVNEQFF
>16|TRBJ2-1|TRBV27
CASSSMVSGVYNEQFF
>15|TRBJ2-3|TRBV10-3
CAISDSGTPASTQYF
>16|TRBJ2-3|TRBV5-4
CASSLAAGGSTDTQYF
>15|TRBJ1-5|TRBV18
CASSPRYDSNQPQHF
>12|TRBJ1-2|TRBV5-8
CASSLNSYGYTF
>14|TRBJ1-3|TRBV10-2
CASSEPGSGNTIYF
>16|TRBJ2-1|TRBV18
CASSSGLAGGLNEQFF
>13|TRBJ1-4|TRBV3-1/TRBV3-2
CASSQGRSEKLFF
>16|TRBJ2-1|TRBV18
CASSPPTRVLGNEQFF